The clone carrying this T cell receptor beta chain was seen a handful of times. Its cognate antigen is unknown. The data stem from a study of T cell repertoires in cytomegalovirus infection. Overall study: In the study, CMV epitopes included recently identified HLA-C-restricted and well-studied HLA-B-restricted ones. Indicated by public TCR beta signatures were CMV infection and matching HLA type.

The CDR3 consists of 16 residues. Germline values: CDR1 SGHVS, CDR2 FNYEAQ. V lost 3 bases to trimming and J lost 4 bases; unmatched junction nucleotides: 7. TCRdb independently ran MiXCR on the reads; one entry per CDR3 protein. The data hold 650,000 to 900,000 distinct CDR3 sequences, with about 28% observed a single time. Study-level points and caveats: In two of eight donors, the top clonotype was HLA-C-restricted CMV-specific. Summed frequency of public TCR beta families distinguished CMV carriers with the relevant HLA.

The TCR was taken from a human donor in good health (CMV status not recorded). Some clones in this sample may be carry-over from other donors' samples. This chain joins TRBV7-6 and TRBJ2-1; TRBD1 matches 9 bases. This specimen consisted of cultured CD8+ T cells from PBMCs, obtained from culture after CMV antigen stimulation. The CDR3 here is CASSFGQGLGYNEQFF. The CDR3 bases are TGTGCCAGCAGCTTCGGACAGGGGCTGGGGTACAATGAGCAGTTCTTC.